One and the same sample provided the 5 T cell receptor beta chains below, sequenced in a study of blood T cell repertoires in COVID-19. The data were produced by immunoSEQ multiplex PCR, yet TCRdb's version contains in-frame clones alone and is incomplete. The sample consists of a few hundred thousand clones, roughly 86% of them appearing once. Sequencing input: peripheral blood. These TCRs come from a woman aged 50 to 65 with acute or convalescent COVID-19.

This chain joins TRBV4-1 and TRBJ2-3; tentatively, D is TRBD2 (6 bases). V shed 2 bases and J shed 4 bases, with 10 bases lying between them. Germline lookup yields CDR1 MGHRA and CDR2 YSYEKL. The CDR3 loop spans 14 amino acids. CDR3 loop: CASSQNWGADTQYF. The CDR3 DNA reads TGCGCCAGCAGCCAAAACTGGGGGGCAGATACGCAGTATTTT.

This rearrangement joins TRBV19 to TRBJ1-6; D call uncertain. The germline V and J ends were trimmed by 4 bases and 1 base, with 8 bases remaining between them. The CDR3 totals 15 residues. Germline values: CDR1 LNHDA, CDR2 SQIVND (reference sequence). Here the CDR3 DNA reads TGTGCCAGTAGTACAGCGGGGTCCTATAATTCACCCCTCCACTTT. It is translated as CASSTAGSYNSPLHF.

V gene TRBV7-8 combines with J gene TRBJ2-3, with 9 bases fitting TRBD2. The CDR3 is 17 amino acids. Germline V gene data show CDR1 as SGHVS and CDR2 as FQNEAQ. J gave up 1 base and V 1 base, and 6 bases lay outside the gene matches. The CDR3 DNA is TGTGCCAGCAGCTTAGGGACGACTAGCGGAGGCACAGATACGCAGTATTTT. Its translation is CASSLGTTSGGTDTQYF.

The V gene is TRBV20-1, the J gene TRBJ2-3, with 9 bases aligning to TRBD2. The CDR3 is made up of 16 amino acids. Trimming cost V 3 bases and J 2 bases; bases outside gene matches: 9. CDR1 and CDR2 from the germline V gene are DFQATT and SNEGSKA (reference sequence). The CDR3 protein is CSASVPAGGYTDTQYF. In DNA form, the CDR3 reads TGCAGTGCTAGTGTTCCAGCGGGAGGTTACACAGATACGCAGTATTTT.

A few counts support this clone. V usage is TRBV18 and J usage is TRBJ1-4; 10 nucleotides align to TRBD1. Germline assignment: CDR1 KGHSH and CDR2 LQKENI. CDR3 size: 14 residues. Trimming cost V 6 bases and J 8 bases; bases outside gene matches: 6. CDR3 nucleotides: TGTGCCAGCTCGCGGACAGGGGGTGGCGAAAAACTGTTTTTT. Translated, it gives CASSRTGGGEKLFF.